A selection of T cell receptor beta chains follows, all from one sample in a study of shared clonotypes between healthy human individuals. Method: immunoSEQ multiplex PCR; TCRdb's copy keeps in-frame clones and lacks some. The sample holds hundreds of thousands of clones, about 80% seen once. Specimen: memory CD4+ T cells sorted from blood. These receptors were collected from a woman aged 25 to 39 in good health. CDR3s include the opening cysteine and the closing phenylalanine or tryptophan. D genes are given only for firm matches. Clone size is stated in some rows and not others, as once, few, many or a class when expanded.

abundance: NA
d_gene: NA
j_gene: TRBJ2-4
v_gene: TRBV5-8
CDR3nt: TGTGCCAGCAGGGGTGGACCGGGCGGCATTCAGTACTTC
CDR3aa: CASRGGPGGIQYF

abundance: NA
d_gene: NA
j_gene: TRBJ1-5
v_gene: TRBV28
CDR3nt: TGTGCCAGCAGTTTTGTGGGTTTACTGAATCAGCCCCAGCATTTT
CDR3aa: CASSFVGLLNQPQHF

abundance: NA
d_gene: TRBD1
j_gene: TRBJ1-2
v_gene: TRBV11-2
CDR3nt: TGTGCCAGCAGCTTATCTCTAGGGGGCGACCGTGGCTACACCTTC
CDR3aa: CASSLSLGGDRGYTF

abundance: NA
d_gene: NA
j_gene: TRBJ2-3
v_gene: TRBV7-2
CDR3nt: TGTGCCAGCAGCCCCCGCCTGGGGGTTCCAGATACGCAGTATTTT
CDR3aa: CASSPRLGVPDTQYF

abundance: few
d_gene: TRBD2
j_gene: TRBJ2-2
v_gene: TRBV13
CDR3nt: TGTGCCAGCAGCCCCGACCTGTTTAGCGGGAGGAAAAACACCGGGGAGCTGTTTTTT
CDR3aa: CASSPDLFSGRKNTGELFF

abundance: NA
d_gene: NA
j_gene: TRBJ1-3
v_gene: TRBV7-8
CDR3nt: TGTGCCAGCAGACCAAGGGGGAACAAATCGAGAAACACCATATATTTT
CDR3aa: CASRPRGNKSRNTIYF

abundance: once
d_gene: NA
j_gene: TRBJ2-7
v_gene: TRBV7-8
CDR3nt: TGTGCCAGCAGCTTAGATGGGGGGCCTCCGGTCGAGCAGTACTTC
CDR3aa: CASSLDGGPPVEQYF

abundance: once
d_gene: TRBD2
j_gene: TRBJ2-1
v_gene: TRBV6-1
CDR3nt: TGTGCCAGCAGTCTAGAACTAGCGGGGTACAATGAGCAGTTCTTC
CDR3aa: CASSLELAGYNEQFF

abundance: NA
d_gene: TRBD2
j_gene: TRBJ2-3
v_gene: TRBV2
CDR3nt: TGTGCCAGCAGTGTGACTAGCGGGAGCTCAGATACGCAGTATTTT
CDR3aa: CASSVTSGSSDTQYF

abundance: NA
d_gene: NA
j_gene: TRBJ1-5
v_gene: TRBV7-9
CDR3nt: TGTGCCAGCAGCCCCACAGCCGGTGGGGATCAGCCCCAGCATTTT
CDR3aa: CASSPTAGGDQPQHF

abundance: NA
d_gene: TRBD1
j_gene: TRBJ1-1
v_gene: TRBV4-1
CDR3nt: TGCGCCAGCAGCCAAGAGCGGGACAGTGAAGCTTTCTTT
CDR3aa: CASSQERDSEAFF

abundance: NA
d_gene: TRBD1
j_gene: TRBJ2-1
v_gene: TRBV6-1
CDR3nt: TGTGCCACCGGGGGACAGGAGATATACAATGAGCAGTTCTTC
CDR3aa: CATGGQEIYNEQFF

abundance: NA
d_gene: TRBD2
j_gene: TRBJ2-7
v_gene: TRBV28
CDR3nt: TGTGCCAGCAGCCCTGGACTAGCGGGATTTGGATTGGGCTACGAGCAGTACTTC
CDR3aa: CASSPGLAGFGLGYEQYF

abundance: NA
d_gene: NA
j_gene: TRBJ2-2
v_gene: TRBV7-8
CDR3nt: TGTGCCAGCAGCCCCAGGACACAAGCGAACACCGGGGAGCTGTTTTTT
CDR3aa: CASSPRTQANTGELFF

abundance: NA
d_gene: TRBD2
j_gene: TRBJ2-3
v_gene: TRBV5-1
CDR3nt: TGCGCCAGCAGCTTCCTAGCGGGGATCACAGATACGCAGTATTTT
CDR3aa: CASSFLAGITDTQYF

abundance: NA
d_gene: NA
j_gene: TRBJ2-1
v_gene: TRBV6-1
CDR3nt: TGTGCCAGCAAGGAAACCAAGACCTACAATGAGCAGTTCTTC
CDR3aa: CASKETKTYNEQFF

abundance: NA
d_gene: NA
j_gene: TRBJ1-1
v_gene: TRBV4-1
CDR3nt: TGCGCCAGCAGCCGACCTTCGGCTGGGCTGTTGAACACTGAAGCTTTCTTT
CDR3aa: CASSRPSAGLLNTEAFF

abundance: NA
d_gene: NA
j_gene: TRBJ2-2
v_gene: TRBV27
CDR3nt: TGTGCCAGCAGGAGGGGGAACACCGGGGAGCTGTTTTTT
CDR3aa: CASRRGNTGELFF

abundance: NA
d_gene: NA
j_gene: TRBJ2-7
v_gene: TRBV4-2
CDR3nt: TGTGCCAGCAGCCAAGGACTGGTAATCTCCTACGAGCAGTACTTC
CDR3aa: CASSQGLVISYEQYF

abundance: once
d_gene: TRBD1
j_gene: TRBJ1-2
v_gene: TRBV19
CDR3nt: TGTGCCAGTAACGACAGGGAACGGTATGGCTACACCTTC
CDR3aa: CASNDRERYGYTF

abundance: NA
d_gene: NA
j_gene: TRBJ2-7
v_gene: TRBV28
CDR3nt: TGTGCCAGCAGTTTGGCCCGCACGGCCTACGAGCAGTACTTC
CDR3aa: CASSLARTAYEQYF

abundance: few
d_gene: NA
j_gene: TRBJ2-1
v_gene: TRBV30
CDR3nt: TGTGCCTTCACAGGAGGCCTAAGGAATGAGCAGTTCTTC
CDR3aa: CAFTGGLRNEQFF

abundance: NA
d_gene: TRBD1
j_gene: TRBJ2-7
v_gene: TRBV28
CDR3nt: TGTGCCAGCAGTTTAGAGGACAGGGGCTCCTACGAGCAGTACTTC
CDR3aa: CASSLEDRGSYEQYF

abundance: NA
d_gene: TRBD2
j_gene: TRBJ2-7
v_gene: TRBV11-2
CDR3nt: TGTGCCAGCAGCTTAGCCCTAGCGGTAAGCTACGAGCAGTACTTC
CDR3aa: CASSLALAVSYEQYF

abundance: NA
d_gene: TRBD1
j_gene: TRBJ2-7
v_gene: TRBV29-1
CDR3nt: TGCAGCGTACCGGGACAGGGTGTCTACGAGCAGTACTTC
CDR3aa: CSVPGQGVYEQYF

abundance: NA
d_gene: NA
j_gene: TRBJ1-4
v_gene: TRBV6-4
CDR3nt: TGTGCCAGCAGTGACAACGGCAGTAATGAAAAACTGTTTTTT
CDR3aa: CASSDNGSNEKLFF

abundance: NA
d_gene: TRBD1
j_gene: TRBJ2-5
v_gene: TRBV5-4
CDR3nt: TGTGCCAGCAGCCCAAGGACAGGGGAGACCCAGTACTTC
CDR3aa: CASSPRTGETQYF

abundance: few
d_gene: TRBD1
j_gene: TRBJ1-3
v_gene: TRBV14
CDR3nt: TGTGCCAGCAGCTACCGACAGGGTGGAAACACCATATATTTT
CDR3aa: CASSYRQGGNTIYF

abundance: few
d_gene: NA
j_gene: TRBJ1-5
v_gene: TRBV25-1
CDR3nt: TGTGCCAGCAGTGGAAATGGGGATTCCTGGCAGCCCCAGCATTTT
CDR3aa: CASSGNGDSWQPQHF

abundance: NA
d_gene: NA
j_gene: TRBJ1-4
v_gene: TRBV7-8
CDR3nt: TGTGCCAGCAGCCCACCCCGGGAGGGTATTAATGAAAAACTGTTTTTT
CDR3aa: CASSPPREGINEKLFF

abundance: NA
d_gene: TRBD1
j_gene: TRBJ2-3
v_gene: TRBV10-2
CDR3nt: TGCGCCAGCAGGGGACAGGGCACAGATACGCAGTATTTT
CDR3aa: CASRGQGTDTQYF

abundance: few
d_gene: NA
j_gene: TRBJ2-5
v_gene: TRBV30
CDR3nt: TGTGCCTGGAGTGATAGATGGGGGCACCCCTGTGGGGACCAGTACTTC
CDR3aa: CAWSDRWGHPCGDQYF

abundance: NA
d_gene: TRBD1
j_gene: TRBJ2-7
v_gene: TRBV27
CDR3nt: TGTGCCAGCAAGGGGGCAAGGTACGAGCAGTACTTC
CDR3aa: CASKGARYEQYF

abundance: NA
d_gene: NA
j_gene: TRBJ1-1
v_gene: TRBV10-3
CDR3nt: TGTGCCATCAGTGAAGGACAGCGAGCTTTCTTT
CDR3aa: CAISEGQRAFF

abundance: NA
d_gene: TRBD1
j_gene: TRBJ1-2
v_gene: TRBV18
CDR3nt: TGTGCCAGCTCCCCTGGACAGGCTGCTAACTATGGCTACACCTTC
CDR3aa: CASSPGQAANYGYTF

abundance: NA
d_gene: NA
j_gene: TRBJ1-5
v_gene: TRBV5-1
CDR3nt: TGCGCCAGCAGCTTGTATTCGGGACGAGATCAGCCCCAGCATTTT
CDR3aa: CASSLYSGRDQPQHF

abundance: NA
d_gene: NA
j_gene: TRBJ1-1
v_gene: TRBV10-3
CDR3nt: TGTGCCATCAGTTTAACACCGAACACTGAAGCTTTCTTT
CDR3aa: CAISLTPNTEAFF

abundance: once
d_gene: TRBD2
j_gene: TRBJ2-7
v_gene: TRBV5-1
CDR3nt: TGCGCCAGCAGCTTAGGGCTCAGGAGCGGGAGGGCATTCTACGAGCAGTACTTC
CDR3aa: CASSLGLRSGRAFYEQYF

abundance: NA
d_gene: NA
j_gene: TRBJ2-6
v_gene: TRBV30
CDR3nt: TGTGCCTGGAGTGCTCACCCTGGGGCCAACGTCCTGACTTTC
CDR3aa: CAWSAHPGANVLTF

abundance: NA
d_gene: NA
j_gene: TRBJ1-5
v_gene: TRBV28
CDR3nt: TGTGCCAGCAGTTTAAGTGGAGGGGGGTCTGGTCAGCCCCAGCATTTT
CDR3aa: CASSLSGGGSGQPQHF